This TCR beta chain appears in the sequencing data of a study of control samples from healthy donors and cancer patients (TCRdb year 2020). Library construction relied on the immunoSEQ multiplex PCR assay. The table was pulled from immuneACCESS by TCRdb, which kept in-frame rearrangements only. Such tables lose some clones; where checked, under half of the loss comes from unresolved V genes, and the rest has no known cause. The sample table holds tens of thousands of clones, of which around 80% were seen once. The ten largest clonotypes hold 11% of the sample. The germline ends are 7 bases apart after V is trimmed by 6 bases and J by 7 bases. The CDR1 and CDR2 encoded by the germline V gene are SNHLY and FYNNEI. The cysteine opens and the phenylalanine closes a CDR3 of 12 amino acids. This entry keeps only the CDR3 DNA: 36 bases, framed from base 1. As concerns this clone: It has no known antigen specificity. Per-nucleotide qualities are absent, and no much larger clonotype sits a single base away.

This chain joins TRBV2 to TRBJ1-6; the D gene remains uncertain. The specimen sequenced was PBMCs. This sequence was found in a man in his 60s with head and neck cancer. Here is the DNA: TGTGCCAGCAGGGGAGCGAATTCACCCCTCCACTTT. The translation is CASRGANSPLHF.